The sample holds many counts of the clone carrying this TCR beta chain. As yet, its antigen is unknown. Nobody among the patients had been given any treatment before thyroid surgery. As processed by the authors: Building a distant-metastasis classifier for papillary thyroid cancer drew on CDR3 differences across clinicopathological groups. With MiXCR, TCRdb called clones anew from the PCR reads. TCRdb assigned the V and J calls; the authors' analysis was not used. The repertoire holds roughly 48,000 clones, approximately 17% seen once, with 2.5% to 3% in the top ten. The CDR3 runs to 14 residues. Per the germline V gene, CDR1 is MGHRA and CDR2 is YSYEKL. The ends were cut back, 7 bases at V and 4 bases at J, with 15 bases in the middle. These data originate in a study of metastatic and nonmetastatic thyroid tumors. Whole-study context: The comparison covered peripheral blood and tumor or nodule tissue in malignant and benign thyroid patients.

Study observations and caveats: Significantly higher TCR beta diversity was reportedly seen in malignant thyroid tumors than benign nodules, in blood and tumor.

The chain links TRBV4-1 to TRBJ2-3; possible D gene TRBD2, 5 bases. This sequence originates from a female donor with papillary thyroid cancer or a benign thyroid nodule (not recorded which). Some clones in this sample may be carry-over from other donors' samples. Input material: blood. The CDR3 coding sequence is TGCGCCAGCACCCCAATGGGAGTGGCAGATACGCAGTATTTT. Translating it yields CASTPMGVADTQYF.